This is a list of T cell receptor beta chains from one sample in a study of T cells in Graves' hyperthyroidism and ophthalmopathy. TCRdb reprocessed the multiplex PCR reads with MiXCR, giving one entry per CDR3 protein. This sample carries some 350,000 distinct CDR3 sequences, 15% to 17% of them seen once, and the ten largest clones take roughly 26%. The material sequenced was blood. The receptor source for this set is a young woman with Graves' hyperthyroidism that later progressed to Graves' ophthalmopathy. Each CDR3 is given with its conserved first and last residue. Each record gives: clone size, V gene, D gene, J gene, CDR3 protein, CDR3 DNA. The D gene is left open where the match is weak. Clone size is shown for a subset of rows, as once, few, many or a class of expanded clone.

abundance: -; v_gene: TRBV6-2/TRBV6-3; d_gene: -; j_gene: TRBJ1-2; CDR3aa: CASSYIGDYGYTF; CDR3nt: TGTGCCAGCAGTTACATCGGAGACTATGGCTACACCTTC
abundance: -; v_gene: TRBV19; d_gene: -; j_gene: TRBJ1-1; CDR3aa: CASSSWGTTLEAFF; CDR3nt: TGTGCCAGTAGTAGCTGGGGGACAACCCTTGAAGCTTTCTTT
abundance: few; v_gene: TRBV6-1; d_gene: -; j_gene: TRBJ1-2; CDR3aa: CASTRDSYYGYTF; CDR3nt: TGTGCCAGCACCCGTGACAGCTACTATGGCTACACCTTC
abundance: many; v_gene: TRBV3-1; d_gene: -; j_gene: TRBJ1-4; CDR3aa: CASSQARVATNEKLFF; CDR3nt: TGTGCCAGCAGCCAAGCCAGGGTTGCAACTAATGAAAAACTGTTTTTT
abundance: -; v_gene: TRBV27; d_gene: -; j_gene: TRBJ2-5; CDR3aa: CASRGSIQETQYF; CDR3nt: TGTGCCAGCAGAGGGTCGATCCAAGAGACCCAGTACTTC
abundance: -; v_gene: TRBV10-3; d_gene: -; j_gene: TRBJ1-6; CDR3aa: CAISPRGGSYNSPLHF; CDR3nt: TGTGCCATCAGCCCAAGGGGTGGCTCCTATAATTCACCCCTCCACTTT
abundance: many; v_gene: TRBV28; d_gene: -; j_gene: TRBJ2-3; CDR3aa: CASSSTRTSTDTQYF; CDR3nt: TGTGCCAGCAGTTCGACTAGGACTAGCACAGATACGCAGTATTTT
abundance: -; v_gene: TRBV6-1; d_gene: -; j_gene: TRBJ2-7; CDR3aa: CASIKGLTLYEQYF; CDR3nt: TGTGCCAGCATTAAGGGACTGACCCTCTACGAGCAGTACTTC
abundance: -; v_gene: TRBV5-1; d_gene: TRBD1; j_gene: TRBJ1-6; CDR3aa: CASSSPGQGASPLHF; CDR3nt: TGCGCCAGCAGCTCACCGGGACAGGGGGCATCACCCCTCCACTTT
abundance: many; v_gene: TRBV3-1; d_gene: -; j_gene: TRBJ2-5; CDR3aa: CASRDGQETQYF; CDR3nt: TGTGCCAGCAGGGACGGTCAAGAGACCCAGTACTTC
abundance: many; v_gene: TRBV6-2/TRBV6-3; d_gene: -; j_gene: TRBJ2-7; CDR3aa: CASSYDRTEILTPQYF; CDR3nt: TGTGCCAGCAGTTACGACCGGACTGAGATCCTCACTCCGCAGTACTTC
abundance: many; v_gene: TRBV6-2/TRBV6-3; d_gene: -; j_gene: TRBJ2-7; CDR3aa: CASSYSLGYEQYF; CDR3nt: TGTGCCAGCAGTTACTCGCTAGGCTACGAGCAGTACTTC
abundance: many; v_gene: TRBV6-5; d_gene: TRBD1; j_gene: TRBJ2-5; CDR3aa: CASSYSIGQGGETQYF; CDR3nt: TGTGCCAGCAGTTACTCTATCGGACAGGGCGGGGAGACCCAGTACTTC
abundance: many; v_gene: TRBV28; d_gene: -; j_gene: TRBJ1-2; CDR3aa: CASSLQGGQRDGYTF; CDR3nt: TGTGCCAGCAGTCTACAGGGTGGGCAGCGGGATGGCTACACCTTC
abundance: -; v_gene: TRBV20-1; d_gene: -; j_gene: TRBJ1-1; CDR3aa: CSARAGAWEAFF; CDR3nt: TGCAGTGCTAGAGCGGGGGCTTGGGAAGCTTTCTTT
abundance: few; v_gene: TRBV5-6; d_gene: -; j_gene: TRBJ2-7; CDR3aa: CASSLSSLYEQYF; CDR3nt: TGTGCCAGCTCCCTAAGCAGCCTCTACGAGCAGTACTTC
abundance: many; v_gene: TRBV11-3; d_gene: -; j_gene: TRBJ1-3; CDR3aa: CASSLGNTIYF; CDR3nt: TGTGCCAGCAGCTTAGGCAACACCATATATTTT
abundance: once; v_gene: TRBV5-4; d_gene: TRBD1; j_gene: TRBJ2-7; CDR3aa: CASSRLVGDRPYEQYF; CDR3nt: TGTGCCAGCAGCCGACTAGTTGGGGACAGGCCCTACGAGCAGTACTTC
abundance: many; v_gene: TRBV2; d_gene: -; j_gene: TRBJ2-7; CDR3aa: CASSEATGEGYEQYF; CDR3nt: TGTGCCAGCAGTGAGGCGACAGGGGAGGGCTACGAGCAGTACTTC